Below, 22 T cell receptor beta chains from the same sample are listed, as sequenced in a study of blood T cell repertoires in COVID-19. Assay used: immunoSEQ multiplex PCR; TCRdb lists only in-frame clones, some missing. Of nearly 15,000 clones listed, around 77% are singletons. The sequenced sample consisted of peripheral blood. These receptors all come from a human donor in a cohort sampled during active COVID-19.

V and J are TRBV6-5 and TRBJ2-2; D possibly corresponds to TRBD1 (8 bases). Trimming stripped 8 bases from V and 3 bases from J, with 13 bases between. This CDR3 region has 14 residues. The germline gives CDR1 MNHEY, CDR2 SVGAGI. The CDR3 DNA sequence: TGTGCCAGCCAGGGGGCGGGGGACACCGGGGAGCTGTTTTTT. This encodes CASQGAGDTGELFF.

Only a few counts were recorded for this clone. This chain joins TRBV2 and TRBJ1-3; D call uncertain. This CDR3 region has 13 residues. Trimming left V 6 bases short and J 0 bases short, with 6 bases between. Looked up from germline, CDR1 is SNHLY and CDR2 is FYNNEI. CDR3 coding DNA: TGTGCCAGCAGGCAGCGCTCTGGAAACACCATATATTTT. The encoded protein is CASRQRSGNTIYF.

CDR3 coding DNA: TGTGCCAGCACCGGGACTAGCGGGGTTTCCTACGAGCAGTACTTC. This sequence encodes CASTGTSGVSYEQYF. The J gene is TRBJ2-7, the V gene TRBV2; 13 bases align to TRBD2. Germline V lookup: CDR1 SNHLY, CDR2 FYNNEI. Germline trimming cut 7 bases from V and 1 base from J; bases unmatched to any gene: 4. The CDR3 length is 15 residues.

The CDR3 reads CATSREDRGLSGEQFF. The CDR3 nucleotides are TGTGCCACCAGCAGAGAGGACAGGGGGCTATCAGGTGAGCAGTTCTTC. The rearrangement links TRBV15 to TRBJ2-1, with TRBD1 matching over 11 bases. This CDR3 comprises 16 residues. Germline CDR1 LNHNV, CDR2 YYDKDF (reference sequence). Trimming at V came to 0 bases and at J to 9 bases, leaving 7 bases not matched to a gene.

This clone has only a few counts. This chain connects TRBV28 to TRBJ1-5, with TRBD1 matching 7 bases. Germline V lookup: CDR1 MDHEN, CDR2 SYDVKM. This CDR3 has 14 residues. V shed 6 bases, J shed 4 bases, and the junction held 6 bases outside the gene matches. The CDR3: CASSQGGSNQPQHF. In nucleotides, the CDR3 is TGTGCCAGCAGCCAAGGGGGCTCTAATCAGCCCCAGCATTTT.

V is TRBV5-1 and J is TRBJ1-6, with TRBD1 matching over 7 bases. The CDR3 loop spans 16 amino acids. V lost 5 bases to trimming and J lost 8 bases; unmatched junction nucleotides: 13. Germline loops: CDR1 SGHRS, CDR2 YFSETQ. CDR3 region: CASRVTSGTEDSPLHF. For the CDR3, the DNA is TGCGCCAGCAGAGTCACTTCCGGGACAGAAGATTCACCCCTCCACTTT.

The CDR3 sequence is CASSPTRGQSGYTF. CDR3 sequence (DNA): TGTGCCAGCAGCCCGACCCGAGGACAGAGTGGCTACACCTTC. The chain employs TRBV5-4 and TRBJ1-2, with D tentatively TRBD1 (6 bases). Germline V gene lookup returns CDR1 SGHNT and CDR2 YYREEE (reference sequence). The V end lost 4 bases, the J end lost 7 bases, and 17 bases lay between the germline ends. The length of the CDR3 is 14 residues. The variable domain in full, completed from reference TRBV5-4 and TRBJ1-2, reads ETGVTQSPTHLIKTRGQQVTLRCSSQSGHNTVSWYQQALGQGPQFIFQYYREEENGRGNFPPRFSGLQFPNYSSELNVNALELDDSALYLCASSPTRGQSGYTFGSGTRLTVV.

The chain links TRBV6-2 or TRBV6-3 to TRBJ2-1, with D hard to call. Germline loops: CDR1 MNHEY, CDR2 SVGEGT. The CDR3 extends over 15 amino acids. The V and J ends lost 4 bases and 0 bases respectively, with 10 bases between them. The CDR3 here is CASSSRGPSYNEQFF. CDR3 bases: TGTGCCAGCAGTTCCCGCGGTCCCTCCTACAATGAGCAGTTCTTC.

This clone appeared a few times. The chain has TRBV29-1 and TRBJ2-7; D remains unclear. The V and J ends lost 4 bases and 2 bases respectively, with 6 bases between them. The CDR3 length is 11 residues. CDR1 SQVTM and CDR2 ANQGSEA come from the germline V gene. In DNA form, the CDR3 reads TGCAGCGTTGGTCAGGCCTACGAGCAGTACTTC. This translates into CSVGQAYEQYF.

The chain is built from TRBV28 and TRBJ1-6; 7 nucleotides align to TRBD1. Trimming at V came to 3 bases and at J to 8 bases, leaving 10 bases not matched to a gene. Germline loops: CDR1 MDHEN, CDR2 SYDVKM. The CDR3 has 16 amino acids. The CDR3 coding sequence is TGTGCCAGCAGTTTCGGACAGGCCTACGGCGATTCACCCCTCCACTTT. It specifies CASSFGQAYGDSPLHF.

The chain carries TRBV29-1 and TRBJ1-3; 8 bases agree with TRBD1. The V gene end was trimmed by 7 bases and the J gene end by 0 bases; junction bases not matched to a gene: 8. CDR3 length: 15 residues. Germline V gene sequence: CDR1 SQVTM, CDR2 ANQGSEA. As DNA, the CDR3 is TGCAGCGCTCGCTGGACAGGGAGCTCTGGAAACACCATATATTTT. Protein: CSARWTGSSGNTIYF.

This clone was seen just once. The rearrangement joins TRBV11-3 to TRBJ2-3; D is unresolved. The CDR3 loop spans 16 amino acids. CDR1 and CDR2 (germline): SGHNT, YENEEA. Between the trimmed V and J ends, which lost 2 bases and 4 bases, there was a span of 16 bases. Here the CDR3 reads CASSLSSPGIADTQYF. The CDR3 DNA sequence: TGTGCCAGCAGCTTATCAAGCCCAGGTATTGCAGATACGCAGTATTTT.

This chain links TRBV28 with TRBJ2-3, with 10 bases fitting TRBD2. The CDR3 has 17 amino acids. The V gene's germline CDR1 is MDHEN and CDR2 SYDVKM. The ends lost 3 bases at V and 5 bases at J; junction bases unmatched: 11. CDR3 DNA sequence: TGTGCCAGCAGTTTCCCTCTTTCTAGCGGGGGAGGAGATACGCAGTATTTT. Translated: CASSFPLSSGGGDTQYF.

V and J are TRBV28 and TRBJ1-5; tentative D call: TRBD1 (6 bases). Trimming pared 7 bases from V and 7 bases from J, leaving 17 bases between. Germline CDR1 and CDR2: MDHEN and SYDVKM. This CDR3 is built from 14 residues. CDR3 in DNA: TGTGCCAGCATTAGCGGGGGGGCTGGACAGCCCCAGCATTTT. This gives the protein CASISGGAGQPQHF.

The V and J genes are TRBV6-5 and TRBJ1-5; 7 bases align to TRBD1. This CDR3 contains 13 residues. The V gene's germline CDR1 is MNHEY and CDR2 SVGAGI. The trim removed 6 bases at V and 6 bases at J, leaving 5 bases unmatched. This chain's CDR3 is CASRAGGSQPQHF. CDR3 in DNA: TGTGCCAGCAGGGCAGGGGGAAGTCAGCCCCAGCATTTT.

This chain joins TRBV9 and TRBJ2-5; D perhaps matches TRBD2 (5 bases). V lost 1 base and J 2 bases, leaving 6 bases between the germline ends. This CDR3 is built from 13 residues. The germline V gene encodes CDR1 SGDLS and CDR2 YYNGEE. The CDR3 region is CASSVTGQETQYF. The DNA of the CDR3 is TGTGCCAGCAGCGTAACGGGACAAGAGACCCAGTACTTC. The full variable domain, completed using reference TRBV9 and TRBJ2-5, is DSGVTQTPKHLITATGQRVTLRCSPRSGDLSVYWYQQSLDQGLQFLIQYYNGEERAKGNILERFSAQQFPDLHSELNLSSLELGDSALYFCASSVTGQETQYFGPGTRLLVL.

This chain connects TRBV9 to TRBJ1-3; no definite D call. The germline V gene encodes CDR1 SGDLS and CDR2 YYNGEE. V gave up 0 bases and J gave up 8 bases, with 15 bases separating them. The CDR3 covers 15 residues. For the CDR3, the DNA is TGTGCCAGCAGCGTAGGAGTAGCGGCGGCTGACACCATATATTTT. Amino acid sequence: CASSVGVAAADTIYF.

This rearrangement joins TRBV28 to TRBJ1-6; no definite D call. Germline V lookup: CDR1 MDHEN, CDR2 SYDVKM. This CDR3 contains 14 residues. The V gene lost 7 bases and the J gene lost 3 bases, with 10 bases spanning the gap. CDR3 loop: CASKPGIYNSPLHF. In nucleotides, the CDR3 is TGTGCCAGCAAGCCGGGGATCTATAATTCACCCCTCCACTTT. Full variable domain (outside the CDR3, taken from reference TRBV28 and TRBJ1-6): DVKVTQSSRYLVKRTGEKVFLECVQDMDHENMFWYRQDPGLGLRLIYFSYDVKMKEKGDIPEGYSVSREKKERFSLILESASTNQTSMYLCASKPGIYNSPLHFGNGTRLTVT.

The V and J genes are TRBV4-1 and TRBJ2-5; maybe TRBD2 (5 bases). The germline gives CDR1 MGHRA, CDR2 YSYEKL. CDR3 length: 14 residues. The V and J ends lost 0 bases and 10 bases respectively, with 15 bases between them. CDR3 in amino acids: CASSQEGISEGQYF. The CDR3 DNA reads TGCGCCAGCAGCCAAGAAGGTATTAGCGAGGGCCAGTACTTC.

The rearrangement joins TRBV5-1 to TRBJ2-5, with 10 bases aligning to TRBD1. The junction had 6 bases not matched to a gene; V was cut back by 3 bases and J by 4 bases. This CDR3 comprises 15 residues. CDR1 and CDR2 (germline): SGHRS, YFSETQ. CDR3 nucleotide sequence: TGCGCCAGCAGCTCCTCCGGGACAGGGGTAGAGACCCAGTACTTC. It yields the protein CASSSSGTGVETQYF.

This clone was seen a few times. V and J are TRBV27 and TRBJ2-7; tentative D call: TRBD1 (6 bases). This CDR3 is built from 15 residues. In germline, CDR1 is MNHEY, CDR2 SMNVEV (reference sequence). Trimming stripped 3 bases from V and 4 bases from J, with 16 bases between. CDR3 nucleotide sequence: TGTGCCAGCAGTTTGGGCTCCGGGACAACGTACGAGCAGTACTTC. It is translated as CASSLGSGTTYEQYF.

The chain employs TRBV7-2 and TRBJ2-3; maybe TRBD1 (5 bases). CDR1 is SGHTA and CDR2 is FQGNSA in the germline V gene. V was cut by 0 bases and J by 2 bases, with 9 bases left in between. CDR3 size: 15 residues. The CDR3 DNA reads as TGTGCCAGCAGCTTAGCCTGGGGCACCACAGATACGCAGTATTTT. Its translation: CASSLAWGTTDTQYF.